Listed here are 21 T cell receptor beta chains from one sample, sequenced in a study of a mutant IDH1 vaccine in newly diagnosed glioma (dated by TCRdb to the early 2020s). Their cognate antigens are unknown. Library method: the immunoSEQ multiplex PCR assay. In its TCRdb copy, this immuneACCESS table keeps in-frame sequences only and misses some clones. Where compared with another copy, unresolved V genes explain less than half of these, and the others have no known cause. Within this sample are some 58,000 clones, with roughly 80% of them counted one time only. The ten biggest clones cover 4.5% to 6% of the sample. The label giving this sample's time point can be read as: week 35, safety follow-up. Each vaccine dose was 300 ug of a 20-mer mutant IDH1 peptide in Montanide, given subcutaneously with topical imiquimod. Sequenced material: PBMCs, taken from a glioma patient whose treatment included an IDH1 peptide vaccine. All receptors derive from a man in his forties with glioma.

V is TRBV14 and J is TRBJ1-2; D not certain. V was clipped by 4 bases and J by 6 bases, with 12 bases between them. Looked up from germline, CDR1 is SGHDN and CDR2 is FVKESK. CDR3 size: 13 residues. The CDR3 is CASSRELRDGYTF. In DNA form, the CDR3 reads TGTGCCAGCAGCCGAGAATTGCGGGATGGCTACACCTTC.

The rearrangement joins TRBV10-3 to TRBJ2-7; no clear D gene. Germline assignment: CDR1 ENHRY and CDR2 SYGVKD. V was clipped by 4 bases and J by 2 bases, with 15 bases between them. The CDR3 spans 15 residues. Here the CDR3 reads CAISVLGDPPYEQYF. CDR3 nucleotides: TGTGCCATCAGTGTATTGGGTGATCCACCCTACGAGCAGTACTTC.

The V call is TRBV13, the J call TRBJ2-2; 14 bases line up with TRBD2. The J segment lost 8 bases and the V segment lost 5 bases, leaving 4 bases of the junction unmatched. The CDR3 has 15 amino acids. CDR1 and CDR2 (germline): PRHDT, FYEKMQ (reference sequence). CDR3 sequence reads: CASSRTSGRSGELFF. The CDR3 DNA sequence: TGTGCCAGCAGCCGGACTAGCGGGAGGTCGGGGGAGCTGTTTTTT. The variable domain in full, with the rest retrieved from reference TRBV13 and TRBJ2-2, is AAGVIQSPRHLIKEKRETATLKCYPIPRHDTVYWYQQGPGQDPQFLISFYEKMQSDKGSIPDRFSAQQFSDYHSELNMSSLELGDSALYFCASSRTSGRSGELFFGEGSRLTVL.

The count of this clone is one. This rearrangement joins TRBV18 to TRBJ1-2; 8 nucleotides align to TRBD1. Germline V gene lookup returns CDR1 KGHSH and CDR2 LQKENI. This CDR3 is 14 amino acids long. Trimming at V came to 4 bases and at J to 6 bases, leaving 7 bases not matched to a gene. CDR3 residues: CASSLRTGQDGYTF. The CDR3 DNA follows: TGTGCCAGCTCACTCCGGACAGGGCAGGATGGCTACACCTTC.

The rearrangement joins TRBV7-9 to TRBJ2-7; D might be TRBD2 (5 bases). The CDR3 covers 16 residues. V gave up 3 bases and J gave up 5 bases, with 20 bases separating them. The germline V gene has CDR1 SEHNR and CDR2 FQNEAQ (reference sequence). The DNA of the CDR3 is TGTGCCAGCAGCTTGCAGCGAGGGCTAGGAAGGAACGAGCAGTACTTC. Translation: CASSLQRGLGRNEQYF.

J is TRBJ1-4 and V is TRBV4-1; a possible D gene is TRBD1 (6 bases). This CDR3 comprises 13 residues. Trimming pared 3 bases from V and 8 bases from J, leaving 10 bases between. Germline CDR1 is MGHRA and CDR2 is YSYEKL. CDR3 in amino acids: CASSHVDSEKLFF. In DNA form, the CDR3 reads TGCGCCAGCAGCCACGTGGACAGCGAAAAACTGTTTTTT.

The chain has TRBV30 and TRBJ1-2; 10 nucleotides align to TRBD1. The CDR3 covers 16 residues. V lost 1 base to trimming and J lost 8 bases; unmatched junction nucleotides: 13. CDR1 is GTSNPN, CDR2 SVGIG, per germline (reference sequence). The CDR3 nucleotides are TGTGCCTGGAGTGCCCCATCTCGACAGGGGGCAGGAGGCTACACCTTC. It specifies CAWSAPSRQGAGGYTF.

This chain joins TRBV6-5 and TRBJ1-3, with no clear D. The length of the CDR3 is 14 residues. The V end was cut by 2 bases, the J end by 3 bases, with 8 bases between. CDR1 is MNHEY, CDR2 SVGAGI, per germline. As DNA, the CDR3 is TGTGCCAGCAGTTACAATTCCTTTGGAAACACCATATATTTT. Its translation: CASSYNSFGNTIYF.

The chain has TRBV5-8 and TRBJ2-1; 13 nucleotides agree with TRBD2. Trimming removed 4 bases from V and 11 bases from J; junction bases left unmatched: 9. The CDR3 runs to 15 residues. Per the germline V gene, CDR1 is SGHTS and CDR2 is YDEGEE. CDR3 residues: CASSPGLAGVLKQFF. The DNA of the CDR3 is TGTGCCAGCAGCCCAGGACTAGCGGGAGTTCTTAAGCAGTTCTTC.

This clone was detected a few times. V is TRBV5-5 and J is TRBJ1-5, with no clear D. Between the trimmed V and J ends, which lost 0 bases and 2 bases, there was a span of 12 bases. The CDR3 is made up of 16 amino acids. Germline V CDR1 and CDR2: SGHKS, YYEKEE (reference sequence). CDR3 amino acids: CASSLGTGSGNQPQHF. CDR3 nucleotide sequence: TGTGCCAGCAGCTTGGGAACGGGCTCGGGCAATCAGCCCCAGCATTTT.

The V and J genes are TRBV9 and TRBJ2-4, with D possibly TRBD2 on 5 matching bases. Between the trimmed V and J ends, which lost 0 bases and 5 bases, there was a span of 12 bases. The CDR3 spans 15 residues. Per the germline V gene, CDR1 is SGDLS and CDR2 is YYNGEE. DNA for the CDR3: TGTGCCAGCAGCGTAGGAGGGCTACGGGAAAACATTCAGTACTTC. The encoded protein is CASSVGGLRENIQYF.

The genes are TRBV4-2 and TRBJ2-1; possible D gene TRBD1, 5 bases. V was cut by 0 bases and J by 6 bases, with 12 bases left in between. CDR1 is LGHNA and CDR2 is YNFKEQ in the germline V gene. This CDR3 contains 15 residues. The CDR3 sequence is CASSQERGLGNEQFF. CDR3 bases: TGTGCCAGCAGCCAAGAAAGGGGCTTAGGCAATGAGCAGTTCTTC.

The V gene is TRBV15, the J gene TRBJ1-1; tentatively, D is TRBD1 (6 bases). The CDR3 has 15 residues. The germline V and J ends were trimmed by 1 base and 5 bases, with 14 bases remaining between them. Germline V lookup: CDR1 LNHNV, CDR2 YYDKDF (reference sequence). The CDR3 DNA is TGTGCCACCAGCAGAGCCACCTCAAGGGGGACTGAAGCTTTCTTT. The encoded protein is CATSRATSRGTEAFF.

The chain uses TRBV11-2 and TRBJ1-2, with D perhaps TRBD1 (5 bases). CDR1 and CDR2 (germline): SGHAT, FQNNGV. V lost 2 bases, J lost 4 bases, and 11 bases lay in between. The CDR3 loop spans 14 amino acids. CDR3 sequence (DNA): TGTGCCAGCAGCTTAAGGGGAGACAGCTATGGCTACACCTTC. This encodes CASSLRGDSYGYTF.

The chain couples TRBV5-4 to TRBJ1-1; D unresolved. The CDR3 spans 15 residues. In germline, CDR1 is SGHNT, CDR2 YYREEE (reference sequence). With 4 bases removed from V and 3 bases from J, the gap between germline ends came to 16 bases. CDR3 residues: CASSRELGMDTEAFF. The CDR3 nucleotides are TGTGCCAGCAGCAGGGAATTGGGGATGGACACTGAAGCTTTCTTT.

The V and J genes are TRBV6-5 and TRBJ2-5; no clear D. V was shortened by 8 bases and J by 2 bases, with 12 bases between the two germline ends. The CDR3 runs 13 residues. The germline V gene encodes CDR1 MNHEY and CDR2 SVGAGI. CDR3 sequence: CASRKAAQETQYF. CDR3 sequence (DNA): TGTGCCAGCCGGAAGGCAGCACAAGAGACCCAGTACTTC.

This rearrangement joins TRBV4-2 to TRBJ2-5, with D perhaps TRBD1 or TRBD2 (5 bases each). Germline CDR1 reads LGHNA; CDR2 reads YNFKEQ. The CDR3 extends over 16 amino acids. Trimming pared 4 bases from V and 5 bases from J, leaving 20 bases between. The CDR3 DNA reads as TGTGCCAGCAGCCGGACTGGGGACGGGGCTCGGGAGACCCAGTACTTC. Translation: CASSRTGDGARETQYF.

The gene calls are TRBV10-3 and TRBJ2-1; tentative D call: TRBD2 (5 bases). Trimming stripped 4 bases from V and 3 bases from J, with 10 bases between. The CDR3 has 14 amino acids. Germline CDR1 is ENHRY and CDR2 is SYGVKD. The CDR3 nucleotides are TGTGCCATCAGTGTGGACTCCCTCTACAATGAGCAGTTCTTC. As protein: CAISVDSLYNEQFF.

CDR3 in DNA: TGCGCCAGCAGGCACAAGTGGGGACAGGGGAATGAAAAACTGTTTTTT. Protein product: CASRHKWGQGNEKLFF. The chain is built from TRBV4-3 and TRBJ1-4; the match to TRBD1 covers 10 bases. CDR3 length: 16 amino acids. Germline V CDR1 and CDR2: LGHNA, YSLEER. V lost 6 bases and J lost 5; bases outside the gene matches: 9.

The V call is TRBV28, the J call TRBJ1-5; D perhaps matches TRBD1 (5 bases). In germline, CDR1 is MDHEN, CDR2 SYDVKM. V lost 6 bases to trimming and J lost 3 bases, with 18 bases between them. This CDR3 comprises 16 residues. The CDR3 protein is CASRGEGPVYNQPQHF. In DNA form, the CDR3 reads TGTGCCAGCAGGGGAGAGGGACCTGTTTACAATCAGCCCCAGCATTTT.

This chain joins TRBV13 and TRBJ2-7, with 9 bases that match TRBD2. The CDR3 runs 15 residues. Trimming cost V 3 bases and J 3 bases; bases outside gene matches: 6. The germline V gene encodes CDR1 PRHDT and CDR2 FYEKMQ (reference sequence). The CDR3 loop is CASSFQTSGVYEQYF. CDR3 coding DNA: TGTGCCAGCAGCTTCCAGACTAGCGGAGTCTACGAGCAGTACTTC.